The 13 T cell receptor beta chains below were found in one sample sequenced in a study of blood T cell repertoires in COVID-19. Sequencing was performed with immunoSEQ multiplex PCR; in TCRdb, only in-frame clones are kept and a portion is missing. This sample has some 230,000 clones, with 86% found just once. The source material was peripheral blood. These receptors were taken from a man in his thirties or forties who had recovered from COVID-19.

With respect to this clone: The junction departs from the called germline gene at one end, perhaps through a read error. In nucleotides, the CDR3 is TGCGCCAGCAGTGCTAGCGACGCAGACACGCAGTATTTT. Translation gives CASSASDADTQYF. The chain has TRBV5-1 and TRBJ2-3; weak D call: TRBD2 (6 bases). From germline, CDR1 is SGHRS and CDR2 YFSETQ. The CDR3 has 13 residues.

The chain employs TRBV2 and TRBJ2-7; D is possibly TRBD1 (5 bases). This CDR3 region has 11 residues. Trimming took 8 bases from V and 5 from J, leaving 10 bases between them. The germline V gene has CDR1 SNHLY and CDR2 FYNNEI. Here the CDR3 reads CASARVNEQYF. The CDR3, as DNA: TGTGCCAGCGCCAGGGTTAACGAGCAGTACTTC.

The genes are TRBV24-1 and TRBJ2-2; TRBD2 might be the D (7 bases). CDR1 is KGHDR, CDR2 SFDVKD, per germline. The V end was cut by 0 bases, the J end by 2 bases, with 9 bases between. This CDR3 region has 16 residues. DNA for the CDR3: TGTGCCACCAGTGATTTGGGCGGGGGCAACACCGGGGAGCTGTTTTTT. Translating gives CATSDLGGGNTGELFF.

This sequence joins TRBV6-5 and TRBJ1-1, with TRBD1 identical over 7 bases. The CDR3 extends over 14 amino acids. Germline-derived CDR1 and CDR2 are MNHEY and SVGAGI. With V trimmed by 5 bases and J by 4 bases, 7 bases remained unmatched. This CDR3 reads CASSTTYRGTEAFF. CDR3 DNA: TGTGCCAGCAGTACAACATACAGGGGCACTGAAGCTTTCTTT.

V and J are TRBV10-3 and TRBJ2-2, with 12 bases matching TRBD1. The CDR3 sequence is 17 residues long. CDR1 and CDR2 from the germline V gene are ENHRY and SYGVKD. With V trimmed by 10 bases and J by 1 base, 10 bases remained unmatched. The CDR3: CATPGTGGAENTGELFF. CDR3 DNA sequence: TGTGCCACCCCCGGGACAGGGGGCGCAGAGAACACCGGGGAGCTGTTTTTT.

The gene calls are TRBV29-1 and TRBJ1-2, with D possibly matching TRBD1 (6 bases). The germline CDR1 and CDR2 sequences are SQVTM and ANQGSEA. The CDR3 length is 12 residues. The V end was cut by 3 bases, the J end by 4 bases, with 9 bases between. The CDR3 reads CSVDGQSYGYTF. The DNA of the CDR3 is TGCAGCGTTGACGGACAGTCCTATGGCTACACCTTC.

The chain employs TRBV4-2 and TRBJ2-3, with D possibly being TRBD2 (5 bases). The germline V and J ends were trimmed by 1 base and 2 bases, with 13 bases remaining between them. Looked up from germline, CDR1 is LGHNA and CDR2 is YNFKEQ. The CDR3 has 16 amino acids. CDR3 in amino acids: CASSQGGGRNTDTQYF. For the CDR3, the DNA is TGTGCCAGCAGCCAAGGAGGAGGCCGCAACACAGATACGCAGTATTTT.

The CDR3 sequence is CASSLTVAAAYEQYF. The CDR3, as DNA: TGTGCCAGCAGTTTAACCGTTGCGGCAGCCTACGAGCAGTACTTC. This chain uses TRBV27 with TRBJ2-7; D remains unclear. The CDR3 runs to 15 residues. V was trimmed by 2 bases and J by 2 bases, leaving 13 bases between them. Germline V gives CDR1 MNHEY, CDR2 SMNVEV (reference sequence).

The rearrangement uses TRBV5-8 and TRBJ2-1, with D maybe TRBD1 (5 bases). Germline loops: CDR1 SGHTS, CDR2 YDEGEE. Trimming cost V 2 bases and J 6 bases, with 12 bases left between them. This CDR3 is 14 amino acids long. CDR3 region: CASSFGQGVNEQFF. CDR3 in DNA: TGTGCCAGCAGCTTCGGGCAGGGTGTCAATGAGCAGTTCTTC. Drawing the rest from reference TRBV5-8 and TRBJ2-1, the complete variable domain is EAGVTQSPTHLIKTRGQQATLRCSPISGHTSVYWYQQALGLGLQFLLWYDEGEERNRGNFPPRFSGRQFPNYSSELNVNALELEDSALYLCASSFGQGVNEQFFGPGTRLTVL.

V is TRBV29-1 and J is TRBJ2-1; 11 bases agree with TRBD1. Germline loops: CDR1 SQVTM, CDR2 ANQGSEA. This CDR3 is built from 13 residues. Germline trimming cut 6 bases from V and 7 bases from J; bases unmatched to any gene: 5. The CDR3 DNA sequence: TGCAGCGTAAGGGGGACAGGGGGGAATGAGCAGTTCTTC. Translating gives CSVRGTGGNEQFF.

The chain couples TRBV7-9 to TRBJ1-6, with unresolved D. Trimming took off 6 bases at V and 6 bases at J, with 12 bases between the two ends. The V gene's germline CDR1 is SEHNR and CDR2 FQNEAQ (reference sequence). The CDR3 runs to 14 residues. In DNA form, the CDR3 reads TGTGCCAGCAGTCGCCTGTCGGGTAATTCACCCCTCCACTTT. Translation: CASSRLSGNSPLHF.

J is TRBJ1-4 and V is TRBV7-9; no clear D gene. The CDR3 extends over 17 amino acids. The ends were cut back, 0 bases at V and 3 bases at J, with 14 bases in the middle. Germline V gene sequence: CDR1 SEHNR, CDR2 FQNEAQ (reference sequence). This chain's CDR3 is CASSLALNSQPNEKLFF. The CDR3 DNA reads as TGTGCCAGCAGCTTAGCGCTAAACTCACAGCCTAATGAAAAACTGTTTTTT.

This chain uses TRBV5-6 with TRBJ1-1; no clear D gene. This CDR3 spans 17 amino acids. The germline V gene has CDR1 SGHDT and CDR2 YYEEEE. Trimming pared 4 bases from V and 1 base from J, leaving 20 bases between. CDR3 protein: CASSLPLTSLSNTEAFF. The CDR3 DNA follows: TGTGCCAGCAGCCTTCCGCTTACCTCACTTTCGAACACTGAAGCTTTCTTT.